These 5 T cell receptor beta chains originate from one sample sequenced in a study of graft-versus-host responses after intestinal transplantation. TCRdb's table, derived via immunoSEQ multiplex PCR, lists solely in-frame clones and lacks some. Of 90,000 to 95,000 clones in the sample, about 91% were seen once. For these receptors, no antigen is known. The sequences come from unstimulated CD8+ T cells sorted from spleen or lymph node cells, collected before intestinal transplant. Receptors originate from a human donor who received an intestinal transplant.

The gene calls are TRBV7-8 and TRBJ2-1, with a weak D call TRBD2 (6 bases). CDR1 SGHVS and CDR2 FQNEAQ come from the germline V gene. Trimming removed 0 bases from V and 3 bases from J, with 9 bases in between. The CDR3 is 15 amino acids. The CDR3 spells CASSLARGDYNEQFF. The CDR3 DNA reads TGTGCCAGCAGCTTAGCGCGGGGAGACTACAATGAGCAGTTCTTC.

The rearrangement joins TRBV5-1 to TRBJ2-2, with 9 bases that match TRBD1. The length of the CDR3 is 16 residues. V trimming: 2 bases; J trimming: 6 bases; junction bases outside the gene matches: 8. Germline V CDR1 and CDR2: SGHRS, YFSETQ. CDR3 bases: TGCGCCAGCAGCTTAAGAAAGGGACAGGGAGCCGGGGAGCTGTTTTTT. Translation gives CASSLRKGQGAGELFF.

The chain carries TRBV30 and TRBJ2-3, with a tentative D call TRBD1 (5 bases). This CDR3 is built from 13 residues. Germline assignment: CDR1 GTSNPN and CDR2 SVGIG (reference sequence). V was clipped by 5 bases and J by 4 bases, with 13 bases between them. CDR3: CAWSKLGPDTQYF. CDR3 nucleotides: TGTGCCTGGTCTAAGCTGGGGCCAGATACGCAGTATTTT. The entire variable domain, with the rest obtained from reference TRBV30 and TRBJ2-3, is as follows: SQTIHQWPATLVQPVGSPLSLECTVEGTSNPNLYWYRQAAGRGLQLLFYSVGIGQISSEVPQNLSASRPQDRQFILSSKKLLLSDSGFYLCAWSKLGPDTQYFGPGTRLTVL.

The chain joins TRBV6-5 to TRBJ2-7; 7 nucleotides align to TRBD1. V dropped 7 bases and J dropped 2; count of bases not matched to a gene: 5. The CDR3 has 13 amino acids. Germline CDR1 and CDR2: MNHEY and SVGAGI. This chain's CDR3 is CASTPGQTYEQYF. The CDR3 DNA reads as TGTGCCAGCACCCCGGGACAGACCTACGAGCAGTACTTC.

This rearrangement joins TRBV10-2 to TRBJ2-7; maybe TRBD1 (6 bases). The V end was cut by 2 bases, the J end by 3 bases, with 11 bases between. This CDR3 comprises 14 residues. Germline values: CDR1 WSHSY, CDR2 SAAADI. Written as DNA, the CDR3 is TGCGCCAGCAGTGAGAAGGGGACAATCTACGAGCAGTACTTC. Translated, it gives CASSEKGTIYEQYF.